Listed here are 5 T cell receptor beta chains from one sample, sequenced in a study of blood T cells in healthy people across ages. It was with a sample-barcoded 5' primer and a J-beta primer mix that a second PCR of roughly 6 to 11 cycles was run. One entry per CDR3 protein, called by TCRdb with MiXCR from the 5' RACE reads. The table has 1.5 million to 2 million distinct CDR3 sequences, 39% seen once. The sequenced sample consisted of blood. These TCRs come from a human donor in good health.

The CDR3 spells CASSWGDSYNSPLHF. DNA of the CDR3: TGTGCCAGCAGTTGGGGGGACTCCTATAATTCACCCCTCCACTTT. The chain couples TRBV12-3 or TRBV12-4 to TRBJ1-6; TRBD1 is a possible D gene (5 bases). Trimming pared 4 bases from V and 0 bases from J, leaving 7 bases between. The CDR3 spans 15 residues.

This clonotype was seen a few times. The rearrangement joins TRBV28 to TRBJ2-7, with 8 bases aligning to TRBD1. V lost 6 bases and J lost 7; bases outside the gene matches: 14. There are 15 residues in the CDR3. CDR1 is MDHEN and CDR2 is SYDVKM in the germline V gene. CDR3 loop: CASSRGARTGREQYF. The CDR3 region has the DNA TGTGCCAGCAGCCGTGGGGCTAGGACAGGGCGAGAGCAGTACTTC.

The chain has TRBV7-2 and TRBJ2-7; TRBD2 is a possible D gene (6 bases). CDR1 is SGHTA, CDR2 FQGNSA, per germline. V was clipped by 5 bases and J by 5 bases, with 28 bases between them. The CDR3 loop spans 18 amino acids. DNA for the CDR3: TGTGCCAGCAGCCCAAACAAGAGACTAGTCCGGGGGAACCACGAGCAGTACTTC. Residues: CASSPNKRLVRGNHEQYF.

This chain links TRBV4-1 with TRBJ1-2, with 7 bases lining up with TRBD1. Trimming cost V 2 bases and J 8 bases; bases outside gene matches: 5. Germline values: CDR1 MGHRA, CDR2 YSYEKL. CDR3 length: 13 amino acids. The CDR3 region is CASSQPTRGGYTF. The CDR3 DNA reads TGCGCCAGCAGCCAACCAACCAGGGGGGGCTACACCTTC.

V is TRBV7-2 and J is TRBJ1-5, with no clear D. The length of the CDR3 is 12 residues. Germline V gives CDR1 SGHTA, CDR2 FQGNSA. V lost 4 bases and J lost 5, with 6 bases in between. This CDR3 reads CASSSNDQPQHF. As DNA, the CDR3 is TGTGCCAGCAGCTCTAACGATCAGCCCCAGCATTTT.